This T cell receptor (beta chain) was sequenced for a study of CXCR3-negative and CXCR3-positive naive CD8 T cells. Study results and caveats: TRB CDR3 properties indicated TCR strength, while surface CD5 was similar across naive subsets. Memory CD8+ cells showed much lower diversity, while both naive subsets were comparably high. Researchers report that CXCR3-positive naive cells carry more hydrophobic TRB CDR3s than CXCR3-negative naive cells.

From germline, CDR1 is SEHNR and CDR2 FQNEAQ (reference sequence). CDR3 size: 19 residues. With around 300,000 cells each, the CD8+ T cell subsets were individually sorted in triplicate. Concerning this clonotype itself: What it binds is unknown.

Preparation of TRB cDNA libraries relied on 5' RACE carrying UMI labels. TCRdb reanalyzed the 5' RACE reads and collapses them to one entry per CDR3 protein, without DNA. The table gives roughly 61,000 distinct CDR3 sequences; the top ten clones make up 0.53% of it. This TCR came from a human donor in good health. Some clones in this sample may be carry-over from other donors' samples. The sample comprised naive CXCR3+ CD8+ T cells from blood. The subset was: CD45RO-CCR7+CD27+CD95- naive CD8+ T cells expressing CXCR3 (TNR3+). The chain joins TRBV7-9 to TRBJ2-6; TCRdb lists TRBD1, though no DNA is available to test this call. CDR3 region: CASSLAPGQESSGANVLTF.